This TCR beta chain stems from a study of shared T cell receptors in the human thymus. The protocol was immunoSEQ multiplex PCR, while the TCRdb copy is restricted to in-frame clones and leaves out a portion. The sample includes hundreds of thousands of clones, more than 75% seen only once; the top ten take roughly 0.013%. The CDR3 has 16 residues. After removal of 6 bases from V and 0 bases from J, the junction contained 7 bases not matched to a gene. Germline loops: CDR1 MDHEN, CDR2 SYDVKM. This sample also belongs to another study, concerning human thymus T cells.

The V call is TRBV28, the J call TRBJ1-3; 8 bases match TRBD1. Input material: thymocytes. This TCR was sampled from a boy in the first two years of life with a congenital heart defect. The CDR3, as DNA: TGTGCCAGCAGCCCCGGGACAGGAACCTCTGGAAACACCATATATTTT. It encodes CASSPGTGTSGNTIYF.